This T cell receptor beta chain is drawn from a study of cytomegalovirus exposure and HLA in healthy donors. Study outcomes and limitations: TCR beta V segments were, for the most part, productive about 87% or about 30% of the time in an earlier analysis. Rare sequences made up most TCRs, while some public TCRs were found in many donors.

On this clone itself: Its matching antigen is unknown.

The PCR employed 60 Vbeta primers together with 13 Jbeta primers. Here immunoSEQ multiplex PCR was the method, and the copy in TCRdb shows in-frame clones only, minus some. Among about 130,000 clones listed, nearly 10% were seen once. Trimming pared 0 bases from V and 4 bases from J, leaving 7 bases between. This CDR3 spans 14 amino acids. Germline V gene data show CDR1 as WNHNN and CDR2 as SYGVQD (reference sequence). The TCR originated in a man aged 50 to 59 in good health and CMV-seronegative. The sample was PBMCs. J is TRBJ2-1 and V is TRBV10-1; D possibly corresponds to TRBD2 (5 bases). In DNA form, the CDR3 reads TGCGCCAGCAGTGAGTCCGGGAATTACAATGAGCAGTTCTTC. Its protein is CASSESGNYNEQFF.